The entry below gives a single T cell receptor beta chain sequence along with its context. This CDR3 region has 13 residues. In germline, CDR1 is SGHDT, CDR2 YYEEEE. Trimming left V 0 bases short and J 4 bases short, with 8 bases between. Treatment reported: around 19 received Ad26.COV2.S at low or high dose, single or two shots; several received placebo; per-sample allocation not given. Day 63 after the first vaccine or placebo injection was the time point for sampling. The individual, an adult aged 18-55 years, was a donor in Boston. Some clones are missing from TCRdb's copy, which holds only in-frame ones; the method was immunoSEQ multiplex PCR. Seen here are some 450,000 clones, less than 95% observed once, and the top ten hold about 4.1%. The record originates from a study of Ad26.COV2.S vaccination and SARS-CoV-2 variants.

The V gene is TRBV5-6, the J gene TRBJ2-7, with D possibly TRBD2 on 5 matching bases. The sequenced sample was peripheral blood, obtained in a trial of Ad26.COV2.S vaccine versus placebo. The clonotype comes from a person between 18 and 65 years old who received the Ad26.COV2.S COVID-19 vaccine or a placebo. CDR3 in amino acids: CASSLGTGYEQYF. The DNA of the CDR3 is TGTGCCAGCAGCTTGGGTACGGGGTACGAGCAGTACTTC.